One and the same sample provided the 7 T cell receptor beta chains below, sequenced in a study of T cell responses to AZD1222 COVID-19 vaccine. This table comes from immunoSEQ multiplex PCR, and its TCRdb copy is limited to in-frame clones, with some not included. The table lists approximately 120,000 clones, about 91% of them singletons. The source material was peripheral blood, sampled on day 0 of AZD1222 vaccination. All receptors come from an adult in good health.

V usage is TRBV27 and J usage is TRBJ2-7; TRBD1 matches 7 bases. Per germline, CDR1 MNHEY and CDR2 SMNVEV (reference sequence). The CDR3 runs to 16 residues. After removal of 3 bases from V and 3 bases from J, the junction contained 11 bases not matched to a gene. The CDR3 reads CASSFQGDRYNYEQYF. The CDR3 DNA reads as TGTGCCAGCAGTTTTCAGGGGGACAGATACAACTACGAGCAGTACTTC.

The rearrangement uses TRBV6-2 or TRBV6-3 and TRBJ2-1, with D hard to call. V shed 0 bases and J shed 2 bases, with 2 bases lying between them. Germline assignment: CDR1 MNHEY and CDR2 SVGEGT. This CDR3 has 13 amino acids. CDR3 nucleotide sequence: TGTGCCAGCAGTTACTCTCCCTACAATGAGCAGTTCTTC. This codes for CASSYSPYNEQFF.

The J gene is TRBJ1-2, the V gene TRBV27; D uncertain. The germline V gene encodes CDR1 MNHEY and CDR2 SMNVEV (reference sequence). This CDR3 is 14 amino acids long. V was cut by 4 bases and J by 1 base, with 10 bases left in between. CDR3 loop: CASSSWPFNYGYTF. The CDR3 DNA follows: TGTGCCAGCAGTTCCTGGCCATTTAACTATGGCTACACCTTC.

The rearrangement joins TRBV18 to TRBJ2-7; the D is unclear. Germline CDR1 reads KGHSH; CDR2 reads LQKENI. V was shortened by 2 bases and J by 3 bases, with 11 bases between the two germline ends. This CDR3 spans 14 amino acids. CDR3 loop: CASSPIQSGYEQYF. CDR3 nucleotides: TGTGCCAGCTCACCAATACAGTCAGGCTACGAGCAGTACTTC.

The chain has TRBV18 and TRBJ1-4, with a weak D call TRBD1 (6 bases). Trimming pared 0 bases from V and 6 bases from J, leaving 14 bases between. This CDR3 comprises 16 residues. The germline CDR1 and CDR2 sequences are KGHSH and LQKENI. As DNA, the CDR3 is TGTGCCAGCTCACCACCAAGGCAGGGGAACGATGAAAAACTGTTTTTT. It specifies CASSPPRQGNDEKLFF.

This rearrangement joins TRBV6-5 to TRBJ2-1, with D perhaps being TRBD1 or TRBD2 (5 bases each). Deletions cut 4 bases from V and 7 bases from J, with 20 bases between. Per germline, CDR1 MNHEY and CDR2 SVGAGI. The CDR3 is 16 residues long. The CDR3 bases are TGTGCCAGCAGTTCCCCGGGACGCAAGACTATTAATGAGCAGTTCTTC. Translation gives CASSSPGRKTINEQFF.

The chain recombines TRBV4-3 with TRBJ1-2; 7 positions agree with TRBD1. Germline CDR1 LGHNA, CDR2 YSLEER. The CDR3 runs to 16 residues. The junction had 8 bases not matched to a gene; V was cut back by 0 bases and J by 4 bases. The CDR3 DNA is TGCGCCAGCAGCCAAGATAACCGGGACAGTATCTATGGCTACACCTTC. As protein: CASSQDNRDSIYGYTF.